The 15 T cell receptor beta chains below come from one sample, sequenced in a study of cytomegalovirus exposure and HLA in healthy donors (dated by TCRdb to about 2017). Libraries were constructed by the immunoSEQ multiplex PCR assay. For the multiplex PCR, a mixture combining 60 forward primers for TCR Vbeta segments and 13 reverse primers for TCR Jbeta segments was used. TCRdb obtained this table from immuneACCESS and retained in-frame rearrangements with V and J assigned. These tables miss some clones; where compared with another copy, unresolved V genes account for less than half of the shortfall, and the remainder is unexplained. The table for this sample shows tens of thousands of clones. Of the sample, around 11% falls within the top ten clones. Material for sequencing was PBMCs. All receptors come from a man between 18 and 35 years old in good health and CMV-seropositive.

This chain joins TRBV10-3 and TRBJ2-1, with a possible D match to TRBD2 (6 bases). CDR1 and CDR2 from the germline V gene are ENHRY and SYGVKD. Trimming stripped 2 bases from V and 6 bases from J, with 17 bases between. The CDR3 length is 16 residues. CDR3 amino acids: CAISESGGAGINEQFF. CDR3 DNA: TGTGCCATCAGTGAGAGCGGAGGGGCTGGCATCAATGAGCAGTTCTTC.

The chain employs TRBV27 and TRBJ1-4, with 7 bases identical to TRBD1. The germline V gene has CDR1 MNHEY and CDR2 SMNVEV (reference sequence). The CDR3 covers 13 residues. Trimming removed 5 bases from V and 7 bases from J; junction bases left unmatched: 4. The CDR3 bases are TGTGCCAGCAGTACGACAGGGACTGAAAAACTGTTTTTT. Its translation: CASSTTGTEKLFF.

This clone is labeled medium-sized (0.01 to 0.1%) based on frequency. V and J are TRBV7-9 and TRBJ2-7; perhaps TRBD1 as D (5 bases). CDR1 and CDR2 (germline): SEHNR, FQNEAQ (reference sequence). This CDR3 comprises 17 residues. V was cut by 1 base and J by 0 bases, with 16 bases left in between. CDR3 amino acids: CASSLGPTTAPSYEQYF. The DNA for the CDR3 is TGTGCCAGCAGCTTAGGCCCGACGACAGCCCCCTCCTACGAGCAGTACTTC.

This sequence joins TRBV4-1 and TRBJ1-3; TRBD1 matches at 7 bases. Germline assignment: CDR1 MGHRA and CDR2 YSYEKL. This CDR3 spans 17 amino acids. V lost 1 base, J lost 0 bases, and 6 bases stayed unmatched. Here the CDR3 DNA reads TGCGCCAGCAGCCAAGCTTGGGGACAGATCTCTGGAAACACCATATATTTT. Its protein is CASSQAWGQISGNTIYF.

The rearrangement links TRBV6-5 to TRBJ2-7; TRBD2 might be the D (6 bases). The CDR3 has 15 residues. Germline CDR1 reads MNHEY; CDR2 reads SVGAGI. Trimming took 0 bases from V and 2 from J, leaving 11 bases between them. The CDR3 nucleotides are TGTGCCAGCAGTTACTCCCGGGACTTGCCCTACGAGCAGTACTTC. This codes for CASSYSRDLPYEQYF.

This chain uses TRBV2 with TRBJ1-4; TRBD1 is a possible D gene (6 bases). The CDR3 has 17 amino acids. Germline V lookup: CDR1 SNHLY, CDR2 FYNNEI. Trimming removed 4 bases from V and 5 bases from J, with 20 bases in between. CDR3 residues: CASSVVGGGEVNEKLFF. The DNA of the CDR3 is TGTGCCAGCAGTGTGGTCGGTGGGGGCGAAGTCAATGAAAAACTGTTTTTT.

This chain joins TRBV7-3 and TRBJ2-2; 9 bases are a match to TRBD1. Losses at the gene ends were 5 bases for V and 6 bases for J; bases not matched to a gene: 4. Per the germline V gene, CDR1 is SGHTA and CDR2 is FQGTGA. The CDR3 has 14 amino acids. CDR3 coding DNA: TGTGCCAGCAGCCGGGACAGGGTAGCCGGGGAGCTGTTTTTT. Translated: CASSRDRVAGELFF.

The genes are TRBV9 and TRBJ2-3; D uncertain. This CDR3 region has 15 residues. The germline V and J ends were trimmed by 4 bases and 0 bases, with 12 bases remaining between them. Germline CDR1 reads SGDLS; CDR2 reads YYNGEE. CDR3 in DNA: TGTGCCAGCAGCCCTTCCCTTACAAGCACAGATACGCAGTATTTT. Its protein is CASSPSLTSTDTQYF.

The rearrangement joins TRBV11-2 to TRBJ2-7; 8 bases line up with TRBD2. Germline V CDR1 and CDR2: SGHAT, FQNNGV. V lost 5 bases and J lost 2; bases outside the gene matches: 5. The CDR3 totals 14 residues. For the CDR3, the DNA is TGTGCCAGCAGCCCCCTTAGCGGGACCTACGAGCAGTACTTC. Translated: CASSPLSGTYEQYF.

The chain recombines TRBV6-5 with TRBJ2-7, with D perhaps matching TRBD1 (6 bases). The V end lost 6 bases, the J end lost 7 bases, and 16 bases lay between the germline ends. The CDR3 is 13 residues long. The germline gives CDR1 MNHEY, CDR2 SVGAGI. This CDR3 is CASSLETGREQYF. The CDR3 DNA reads as TGTGCCAGCAGCCTAGAGACAGGAAGGGAGCAGTACTTC.

This chain uses TRBV30 with TRBJ1-2; 7 bases match TRBD1. The germline V gene encodes CDR1 GTSNPN and CDR2 SVGIG (reference sequence). The CDR3 totals 18 residues. The V segment lost 1 base and the J segment 4 bases; nucleotides outside the gene matches: 18. Here the CDR3 reads CAWSAPVTGQPTAYGYTF. The DNA of the CDR3 is TGTGCCTGGAGTGCTCCCGTCACGGGACAGCCCACGGCCTATGGCTACACCTTC.

The V gene is TRBV11-2, the J gene TRBJ2-7; weak D call: TRBD2 (5 bases). CDR1 SGHAT and CDR2 FQNNGV come from the germline V gene. The CDR3 is made up of 12 amino acids. With 3 bases removed from V and 5 bases from J, the gap between germline ends came to 8 bases. CDR3 residues: CASSLWGDEQYF. In DNA, the CDR3 is TGTGCCAGCAGCTTGTGGGGAGACGAGCAGTACTTC.

The chain carries TRBV14 and TRBJ2-5; 8 bases match TRBD1. V was clipped by 4 bases and J by 4 bases; unmatched bases: 5. The CDR3 totals 14 residues. Germline-derived CDR1 and CDR2 are SGHDN and FVKESK. The DNA of the CDR3 is TGTGCCAGCAGCCTACAGGGGGTAGGAGAGACCCAGTACTTC. Protein: CASSLQGVGETQYF.

The chain couples TRBV4-1 to TRBJ2-7, with 7 bases matching TRBD2. V shed 0 bases, J shed 2 bases, and the junction held 1 base outside the gene matches. The CDR3 is 14 amino acids. Germline V gives CDR1 MGHRA, CDR2 YSYEKL. DNA for the CDR3: TGCGCCAGCAGCCAAGAAGGGACTACCTACGAGCAGTACTTC. It yields the protein CASSQEGTTYEQYF.

CDR3 nucleotides: TGTGCCAGCAGCACCCCACTGGCGGGCCCAGGCGAGTACTTC. This gives the protein CASSTPLAGPGEYF. This chain links TRBV28 with TRBJ2-5, with a tentative D call TRBD2 (5 bases). Trimming removed 6 bases at V and 12 bases at J, with 23 bases between. The CDR3 loop spans 14 amino acids. Germline V gene data show CDR1 as MDHEN and CDR2 as SYDVKM.